The text below deals with one TCR beta chain. Its antigen remains unidentified. The record originates from a study of T cells in Graves' hyperthyroidism and ophthalmopathy. Study information: Before treatment of any kind, peripheral blood was taken at initial diagnosis. Study results and caveats: Ophthalmopathy onset followed model prediction by a median roughly 6.5 months.

Hyperthyroidism, newly diagnosed and lasting under 2 months, affected patients aged 18 to 65. PBMCs were collected from an approximately 10 ml volume of fresh peripheral blood. CDR3 length equals 17 residues. Germline V gene sequence: CDR1 LGHNA, CDR2 YSLEER. J lost 10 bases, V lost 0 bases, and 10 bases had no gene match. Amplification of TCR beta CDR3 regions was performed using RNA transcripts as template. HTBI primers were used for first-round RT-PCR of the TCR CDR3. TCRdb recomputed calls from the multiplex PCR reads with MiXCR, one row per CDR3 protein. The profile shows 750,000 to 950,000 distinct CDR3 sequences, roughly 37% of them singletons.

This TCR came from a young man with Graves' hyperthyroidism. Sequencing was done on a sample of blood. The chain joins TRBV4-3 to TRBJ1-6; 9 bases map to TRBD1. The CDR3 protein is CASSQDLSGTGWSPLHF. CDR3 in DNA: TGCGCCAGCAGCCAAGATTTGTCCGGGACAGGGTGGTCACCCCTCCACTTT.